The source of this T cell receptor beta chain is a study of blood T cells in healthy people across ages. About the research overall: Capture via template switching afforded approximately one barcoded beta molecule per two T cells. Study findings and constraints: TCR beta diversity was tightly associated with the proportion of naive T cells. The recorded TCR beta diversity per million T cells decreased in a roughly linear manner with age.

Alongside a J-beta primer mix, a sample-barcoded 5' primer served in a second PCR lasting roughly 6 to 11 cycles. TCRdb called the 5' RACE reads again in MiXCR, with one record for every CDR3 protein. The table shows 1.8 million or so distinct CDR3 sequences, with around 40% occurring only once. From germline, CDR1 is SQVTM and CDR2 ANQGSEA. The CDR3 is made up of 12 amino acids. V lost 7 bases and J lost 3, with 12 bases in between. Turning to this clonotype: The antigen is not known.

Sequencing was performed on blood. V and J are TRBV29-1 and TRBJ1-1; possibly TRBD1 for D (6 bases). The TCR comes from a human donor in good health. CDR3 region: CSGRAGDTEAFF. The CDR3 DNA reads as TGCAGCGGCAGGGCAGGGGACACTGAAGCTTTCTTT.